The entry below gives a single T cell receptor (beta chain) sequence along with its context. This entry comes from a study of Ad26.COV2.S vaccination and SARS-CoV-2 variants. The V end lost 0 bases, the J end lost 8 bases, and 8 bases lay between the germline ends. CDR1 SGHDT and CDR2 YYEEEE come from the germline V gene. The CDR3 spans 12 residues. Clones were sequenced by immunoSEQ multiplex PCR, and TCRdb holds only the in-frame ones, with some missing. This repertoire shows fewer than 100,000 clones, around 82% found once; its top ten account for approximately 15%. This TCR was recovered from a human donor who had recovered from COVID-19. The chain joins TRBV5-6 to TRBJ1-2; possibly TRBD1 for D (5 bases). Sequences were derived from peripheral blood, sampled after recovery from COVID-19. CDR3 sequence reads: CASSLAGKGYTF. Here the CDR3 DNA reads TGTGCCAGCAGCTTGGCAGGGAAAGGCTACACCTTC.